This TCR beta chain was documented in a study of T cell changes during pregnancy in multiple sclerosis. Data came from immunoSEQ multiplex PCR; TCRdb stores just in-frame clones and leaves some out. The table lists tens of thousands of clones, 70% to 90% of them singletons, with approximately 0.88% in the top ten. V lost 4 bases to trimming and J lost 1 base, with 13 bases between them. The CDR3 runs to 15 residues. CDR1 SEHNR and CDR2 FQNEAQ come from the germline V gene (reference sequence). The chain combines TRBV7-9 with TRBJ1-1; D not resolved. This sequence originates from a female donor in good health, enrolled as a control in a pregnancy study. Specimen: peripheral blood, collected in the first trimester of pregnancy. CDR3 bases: TGTGCCAGCAGCTCCCCGGGAGCAACGAACACTGAAGCTTTCTTT. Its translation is CASSSPGATNTEAFF.